This T cell receptor beta chain was captured by sequencing in a study of control samples from healthy donors and cancer patients. The method was immunoSEQ multiplex PCR; TCRdb's version includes in-frame clones alone and lacks a portion of them. This repertoire shows 120,000 or so clones, around nine tenths found once; its top ten account for more than 6.5%. Germline trimming cut 4 bases from V and 4 bases from J; bases unmatched to any gene: 9. The CDR3 has 15 residues. CDR1 SGHRS and CDR2 YFSETQ come from the germline V gene. The material sequenced was blood. The chain uses TRBV5-1 and TRBJ1-1, with 8 nucleotides matching TRBD1. This TCR was recovered from a man aged 35-49 years in good health. CDR3 sequence: CASSPGQGVATEAFF. CDR3 in DNA: TGCGCCAGCAGCCCAGGACAGGGCGTAGCCACTGAAGCTTTCTTT.